This entry concerns a single T cell receptor (beta chain). Its matching antigen is unknown. The germline V and J ends were trimmed by 6 bases and 5 bases, with 10 bases remaining between them. The CDR3 sequence is 13 residues long. Germline V gene sequence: CDR1 SNHLY, CDR2 FYNNEI. A 5'RACE template-switching step, the method used to make TCR cDNA, added a universal primer site and UMIs. TCRdb re-analysed the 5' RACE reads in MiXCR, keeping a single row per CDR3 protein. The sample carries approximately 610,000 distinct CDR3 sequences, 17% recorded once. This record comes from a study of T cells after yellow fever vaccination. About the research overall: With SMART-Seq v4 Ultra Low Input, the fractions containing low cell numbers were prepared.

Whole-study results and caveats: Across the CD4 and CD8 compartments, a small share of clonotypes was present in both. Clones from primary vaccination mostly reappeared after the booster (roughly 97% CD4, 88% CD8).

The sequence derives from a young man who received the YFV17D yellow fever vaccine. The sequenced sample was PBMCs, obtained 4 to 6 days after the first yellow fever vaccination. The chain employs TRBV2 and TRBJ1-4, with D possibly being TRBD1 (6 bases). The chain's CDR3 is CASRRTDNEKLFF. CDR3 DNA sequence: TGTGCCAGCAGGAGGACAGACAATGAAAAACTGTTTTTT.